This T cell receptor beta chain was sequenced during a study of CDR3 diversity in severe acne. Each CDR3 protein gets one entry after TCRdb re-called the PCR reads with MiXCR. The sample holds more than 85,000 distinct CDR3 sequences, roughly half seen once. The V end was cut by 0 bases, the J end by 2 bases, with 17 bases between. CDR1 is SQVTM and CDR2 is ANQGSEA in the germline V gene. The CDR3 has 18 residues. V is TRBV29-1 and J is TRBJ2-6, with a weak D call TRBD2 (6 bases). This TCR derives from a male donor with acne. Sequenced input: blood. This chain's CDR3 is CSVEEVLSGGPGANVLTF. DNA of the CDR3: TGCAGCGTTGAAGAGGTGCTGTCCGGGGGACCTGGGGCCAACGTCCTGACTTTC.